The next 2 T cell receptor beta chains were all read from a single sample in a study of CD8 T cells in ankylosing spondylitis (dated by TCRdb to 2017 to 2019). On the study overall, not on this receptor specifically: A TCR beta motif of about 8 highly homologous amino acid variants appeared characteristic of blood from ankylosing spondylitis patients.

These receptors have no known antigen. Receptors were amplified or captured by 5' RACE. The data were produced on an Illumina HiSeq 2500. In TCRdb, the public reads were trimmed at Q25 with fastp and aligned with MiXCR, with productive beta chains retained. Each entry is one CDR3 protein sequence, shown with its most common DNA and genes. In all, the sample holds about 540,000 distinct CDR3 sequences, and roughly 12% of those were seen once. The leading ten clones occupy approximately 6.2% of the sample. The sequenced sample consisted of blood, either unsorted or a sorted T cell fraction (not recorded which). These receptors came from a male donor with ankylosing spondylitis.

The chain recombines TRBV10-3 with TRBJ1-2; D is possibly TRBD1 (5 bases). Germline lookup yields CDR1 ENHRY and CDR2 SYGVKD. Trimming cost V 0 bases and J 7 bases, with 15 bases left between them. The CDR3 contains 15 residues. CDR3 in DNA: TGTGCCATCAGTGAGTCTGCTGGGGCAACTGGTGGCTACACCTTC. Protein product: CAISESAGATGGYTF.

The chain combines TRBV6-1 with TRBJ1-2, with a tentative D call TRBD1 (5 bases). The CDR3 spans 15 residues. Germline V lookup: CDR1 MNHNS, CDR2 SASEGT. V lost 3 bases and J lost 4, with 15 bases in between. The chain's CDR3 is CASSEGEPGFYGYTF. CDR3 DNA: TGTGCCAGCAGTGAGGGGGAGCCAGGATTCTATGGCTACACCTTC.